This passage covers 2 T cell receptor beta chains from one sample sequenced in a study of shared clonotypes between healthy human individuals. Here immunoSEQ multiplex PCR was the method, and the copy in TCRdb shows in-frame clones only, minus some. The sample has roughly 2.4 million clones, around 95% seen once. Material: naive CD4+ T cells sorted from blood. Subset given: CD45RA+ positively selected. The receptor source for this set is a man younger than 30 in good health.

The chain combines TRBV7-2 with TRBJ2-2; tentatively, D is TRBD2 (6 bases). This CDR3 is 15 amino acids long. The ends were cut back, 3 bases at V and 0 bases at J, with 8 bases in the middle. Germline V lookup: CDR1 SGHTA, CDR2 FQGNSA. The CDR3 is CASSFGLTNTGELFF. CDR3 in DNA: TGTGCCAGCAGCTTCGGACTAACGAACACCGGGGAGCTGTTTTTT.

For the CDR3, the DNA is TGTGCTAGTGGCGGGACTAGCCAGAACTACAATGAGCAGTTCTTC. This sequence encodes CASGGTSQNYNEQFF. The chain has TRBV12-5 and TRBJ2-1; 9 nucleotides align to TRBD2. The CDR3 has 15 amino acids. V lost 6 bases, J lost 3 bases, and 6 bases stayed unmatched. The germline V gene encodes CDR1 LGHNT and CDR2 FRNRAP.